This section outlines one T cell receptor beta chain sequence together with its context. What it binds is unknown. TCRdb's table, derived via immunoSEQ multiplex PCR, lists solely in-frame clones and lacks some. The sample yields some 350,000 clones, about 90% seen once. V was cut by 0 bases and J by 5 bases, with 10 bases left in between. CDR3 size: 14 residues. Germline values: CDR1 LGHNA, CDR2 YSLEER. This entry comes from a study of cytomegalovirus exposure and HLA in healthy donors. Study-level points and caveats: Most observed TCR sequences were rare, whereas some public TCRs were detected in many donors.

The receptor's source is a woman aged 25 to 39 in good health and CMV-seropositive. The sequencing sample was made of PBMCs. This chain uses TRBV4-3 with TRBJ1-2, with D possibly matching TRBD1 (5 bases). The CDR3 DNA reads TGCGCCAGCAGCCAAGAGGGGCGCGGGTATGGCTACACCTTC. Protein: CASSQEGRGYGYTF.